A selection of T cell receptor beta chains follows, all from one sample in a study of regulatory T cells in long-lasting Graves disease. TCRdb reprocessed the multiplex PCR reads with MiXCR, giving one entry per CDR3 protein. The table lists about 320,000 distinct CDR3 sequences, 15% to 20% of them singletons, with about two fifths in the top ten. Sequenced here: peripheral blood mononuclear cells (PBMCs), sampled at new diagnosis, from a patient treated with antithyroid drugs. The receptors were sampled from a female donor with Graves disease. Each CDR3 is given with its conserved first and last residue. A D gene is named only where the DNA matches it firmly. Expanded clones are given a class, and other clones once, few, many or no size at all.

TRBJ2-2	TRBV19	16	TRBD2	few	TGTGCCAGTAGTATCGGGAGCGGGACCTTCACCGGGGAGCTGTTTTTT	CASSIGSGTFTGELFF
TRBJ1-1	TRBV20-1	12	-	-	TGCAGTGCTACACAGGGTGGGACTGAAGCTTTCTTT	CSATQGGTEAFF
TRBJ1-3	TRBV11-2	16	-	-	TGTGCCAGCAGCTTGGAGTGGCAGAGCTCTGGAAACACCATATATTTT	CASSLEWQSSGNTIYF
TRBJ1-2	TRBV18	15	TRBD1	few	TGTGCCAGCTCACCTCTGGGACAGGCTGGTGCTGGCTACACCTTC	CASSPLGQAGAGYTF
TRBJ2-5	TRBV7-9	16	TRBD2	-	TGTGCCAGCAGCCTCCTACTAGCGGGGCCCAAAGAGACCCAGTACTTC	CASSLLLAGPKETQYF
TRBJ2-7	TRBV28	16	-	once	TGTGCCAGCAGTTTTCTGGGGGGATCGGGAGTCGACGAGCAGTACTTC	CASSFLGGSGVDEQYF
TRBJ2-5	TRBV20-1	13	-	many	TGCAGTGCTAGAGAAGCCCTCAGAGGGTCCCAGTACTTC	CSAREALRGSQYF
TRBJ1-4	TRBV28	14	TRBD1	many	TGTGCCAGCAGTTTTGAGGGGGCCGGTGAAAAACTGTTTTTT	CASSFEGAGEKLFF
TRBJ1-5	TRBV29-1	13	-	-	TGCAGCGTTGGGGCGGGTCGTAATCAGCCCCAGCATTTT	CSVGAGRNQPQHF
TRBJ2-1	TRBV29-1	11	-	many	TGCAGCGTGGGGTCAGGGAATGAGCAGTTCTTC	CSVGSGNEQFF
TRBJ1-3	TRBV19	14	-	few	TGTGCCAGTACTAATGAGGGTTATGGAAACACCATATATTTT	CASTNEGYGNTIYF
TRBJ2-7	TRBV20-1	14	TRBD2	-	TGCAGTGCTAGACTAGCGGGAGAGGGCTACGAGCAGTACTTC	CSARLAGEGYEQYF
TRBJ2-7	TRBV27	13	-	-	TGTGCCAGCAGATTTCAGAGCTCCTACGAGCAGTACTTC	CASRFQSSYEQYF
TRBJ2-1	TRBV28	12	TRBD2	many	TGTGCCAGCAGCTTACTAGCGGCTGAGCAGTTCTTC	CASSLLAAEQFF
TRBJ1-1	TRBV7-9	15	-	few	TGTGCCAGCAGCCCGAGCGGTTCTATGAACACTGAAGCTTTCTTT	CASSPSGSMNTEAFF
TRBJ1-6	TRBV5-1	15	TRBD1	few	TGCGCCAGCAGCTCAATGACAGGGTATAATTCACCCCTCCACTTT	CASSSMTGYNSPLHF
TRBJ1-2	TRBV3-1	11	-	many	TGTGCCAGCAGCCAAGAGACATGGTTAGCCTTC	CASSQETWLAF
TRBJ2-5	TRBV12-3/TRBV12-4	16	TRBD2	many	TGTGCCGGCAGTCCCGGGACTAGCGGCCACCAAGAGACCCAGTACTTC	CAGSPGTSGHQETQYF
TRBJ2-7	TRBV15	14	-	many	TGTGCCACCAGCACCCGACAGGACACCTACGAGCAGTACTTC	CATSTRQDTYEQYF
TRBJ2-2	TRBV9	14	TRBD1	many	TGTGCCAGCGCCGGGACAGGGTACACCGGGGAGCTGTTTTTT	CASAGTGYTGELFF
TRBJ2-7	TRBV6-9	14	-	many	TGTGCCAGCAGTTACTATACGGACTCCTACGAGCAGTACTTC	CASSYYTDSYEQYF
TRBJ2-1	TRBV10-3	20	TRBD2	-	TGTGCCATCAGTGAGTCTGACACCGGACTAGCGGGAGGCTCCTACAATGAGCAGTTCTTC	CAISESDTGLAGGSYNEQFF
TRBJ2-7	TRBV5-1	15	-	many	TGCGCCAGCAGCTTGGGCAGGGAAGGGCACTACGAGCAGTACTTC	CASSLGREGHYEQYF
TRBJ1-1	TRBV20-1	15	-	many	TGCAGTGCTAGAGCGGTACGAGCTGGGAACACTGAAGCTTTCTTT	CSARAVRAGNTEAFF
TRBJ2-1	TRBV28	11	-	many	TGTGCCAGCAGTCCGGGGAGTGAGCAGTTCTTC	CASSPGSEQFF
TRBJ2-7	TRBV9	16	-	-	TGTGCCAGCAGCGTAGCTACGGGGGTGGAATTCTACGAGCAGTACTTC	CASSVATGVEFYEQYF
TRBJ1-5	TRBV2	16	-	-	TGTGCCAGCAGTGCCCACTCAGGGAGGAGCAATCAGCCCCAGCATTTT	CASSAHSGRSNQPQHF